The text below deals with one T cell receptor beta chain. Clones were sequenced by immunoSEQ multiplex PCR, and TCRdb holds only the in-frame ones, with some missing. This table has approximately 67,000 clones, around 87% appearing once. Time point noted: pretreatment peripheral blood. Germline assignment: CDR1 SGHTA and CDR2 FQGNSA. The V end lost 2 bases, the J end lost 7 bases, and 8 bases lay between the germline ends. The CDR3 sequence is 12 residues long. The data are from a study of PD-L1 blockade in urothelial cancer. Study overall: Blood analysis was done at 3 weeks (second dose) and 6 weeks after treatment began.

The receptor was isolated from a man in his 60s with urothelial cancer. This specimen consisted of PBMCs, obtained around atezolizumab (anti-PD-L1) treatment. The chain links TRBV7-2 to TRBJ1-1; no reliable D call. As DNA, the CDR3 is TGTGCCAGCAGCTTATACACCGTTGAAGCTTTCTTT. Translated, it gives CASSLYTVEAFF.